The 20 T cell receptor beta chains listed next were all sequenced from one sample in a study of blood T cells in healthy people across ages. A second PCR of roughly 7 to 11 cycles used a sample-barcoded 5' primer and a J-beta primer mix. One entry per CDR3 protein results from TCRdb running MiXCR on the 5' RACE reads. The sample contains 900,000 to 950,000 distinct CDR3 sequences, around 29% of which appear only once. This sample also appeared in a second study, on T cells of mothers and their children.

Sequenced input: blood. The source is a woman in her thirties or forties in good health.

This chain links TRBV20-1 with TRBJ1-1; tentative D call: TRBD1 (6 bases). The CDR3 consists of 14 residues. Germline V lookup: CDR1 DFQATT, CDR2 SNEGSKA (reference sequence). The germline V and J ends were trimmed by 6 bases and 7 bases, with 21 bases remaining between them. This CDR3 reads CSAAGGRGVGEAFF. The CDR3 nucleotides read TGCAGTGCCGCCGGGGGGCGGGGGGTAGGTGAAGCTTTCTTT.

V and J are TRBV11-2 and TRBJ2-7, with D perhaps TRBD1 or TRBD2 (5 bases each). The CDR3 loop spans 15 amino acids. CDR1 is SGHAT, CDR2 FQNNGV, per germline. V shed 0 bases and J shed 1 base, with 10 bases lying between them. CDR3 in DNA: TGTGCCAGCAGCTTAGATTTATGGGGGTCCTACGAGCAGTACTTC. This gives the protein CASSLDLWGSYEQYF.

The sample holds many counts of this clonotype. CDR3 in DNA: TGTGCCAGCAGACAGGGTCTTGAAAATTCACCCCTCCACTTT. Amino acids: CASRQGLENSPLHF. This rearrangement joins TRBV6-5 to TRBJ1-6; maybe TRBD1 (6 bases). This CDR3 spans 14 amino acids. V lost 6 bases, J lost 7 bases, and 13 bases lay in between. Germline-derived CDR1 and CDR2 are MNHEY and SVGAGI.

Regarding this clonotype: At one boundary the junction diverges from the germline segment, which might be a read error. V gene TRBV5-1 combines with J gene TRBJ2-5; 10 bases match TRBD1. This CDR3 comprises 16 residues. Germline assignment: CDR1 SGHRS and CDR2 YFSETQ. The CDR3 is CVSSRGQGEISEEQYF. Written as DNA, the CDR3 is TGCGTCAGCAGCCGTGGACAGGGGGAGATTTCGGAAGAGCAGTACTTC.

This clonotype has a count of ten or more. CDR3 amino acids: CSAPGPINEQFF. The DNA for the CDR3 is TGCAGTGCACCCGGACCCATCAATGAGCAGTTCTTC. This chain joins TRBV20-1 and TRBJ2-1, with unresolved D. The CDR3 spans 12 residues. The germline gives CDR1 DFQATT, CDR2 SNEGSKA (reference sequence). The V end was cut by 6 bases, the J end by 6 bases, with 12 bases between.

The chain carries TRBV20-1 and TRBJ1-5; D is possibly TRBD1 (6 bases). This CDR3 has 18 residues. Trimming took off 0 bases at V and 6 bases at J, with 24 bases between the two ends. Germline-derived CDR1 and CDR2 are DFQATT and SNEGSKA (reference sequence). The DNA of the CDR3 is TGCAGTGCTAGAGATTCGGGGAACGGGGGGGCAGGGGCTCAGCCCCAGCATTTT. Translated, it gives CSARDSGNGGAGAQPQHF.

In its sample, this clonotype was seen many times. The chain combines TRBV29-1 with TRBJ2-3, with a possible D match to TRBD2 (6 bases). V shed 0 bases and J shed 2 bases, with 12 bases lying between them. Germline CDR1 and CDR2: SQVTM and ANQGSEA. This CDR3 region has 15 residues. CDR3 in amino acids: CSVEDPGGNTDTQYF. CDR3 nucleotide sequence: TGCAGCGTTGAAGATCCTGGCGGGAACACAGATACGCAGTATTTT.

The sample holds a few counts of this clonotype. This rearrangement joins TRBV29-1 to TRBJ2-1; D is perhaps TRBD1 or TRBD2 (5 bases each). The germline gives CDR1 SQVTM, CDR2 ANQGSEA. This CDR3 comprises 11 residues. V was cut by 5 bases and J by 7 bases, with 9 bases left in between. This CDR3 reads CSVKWGNEQFF. DNA of the CDR3: TGCAGCGTTAAGTGGGGGAATGAGCAGTTCTTC.

This clonotype was detected only a few times. The rearrangement links TRBV28 to TRBJ1-2; D is unclear. Germline CDR1 and CDR2: MDHEN and SYDVKM. The CDR3 is 14 residues long. V shed 2 bases and J shed 3 bases, with 10 bases lying between them. CDR3 sequence reads: CASSLEGDYYGYTF. The CDR3 bases are TGTGCCAGCAGTTTAGAGGGCGATTACTATGGCTACACCTTC.

This clonotype was detected only a few times. The chain recombines TRBV7-9 with TRBJ2-5, with 8 nucleotides matching TRBD1. V lost 6 bases to trimming and J lost 6 bases; unmatched junction nucleotides: 9. The germline V gene encodes CDR1 SEHNR and CDR2 FQNEAQ (reference sequence). The length of the CDR3 is 14 residues. CDR3 residues: CASRTDRVWKTQYF. In DNA form, the CDR3 reads TGTGCCAGCAGAACGGACAGGGTGTGGAAGACCCAGTACTTC.

The rearrangement links TRBV7-3 to TRBJ2-5; D possibly corresponds to TRBD2 (5 bases). The closer fit of TRBJ2-7 to the DNA end suggests the J call may be wrong. In germline, CDR1 is SGHTA, CDR2 FQGTGA. There are 15 residues in the CDR3. The CDR3 loop is CASKQAAGDTYEQYF. The CDR3 coding sequence is TGTGCCAGCAAACAAGCTGCGGGTGATACCTACGAGCAGTACTTC.

There are a few counts of this clonotype. Just one base apart from a much larger clone, this may be a read error. This chain connects TRBV7-2 to TRBJ1-6; a possible D gene is TRBD1 (6 bases). Germline V gene data show CDR1 as SGHTA and CDR2 as FQGNSA. This CDR3 comprises 12 residues. The chain's CDR3 is CVSRATGYPLHF. Here the CDR3 DNA reads TGTGTCAGCAGAGCCACAGGGTATCCCCTCCACTTT.

This clonotype was recorded a few times. The junction departs from germline at one end; a sequencing error may be responsible. The gene calls are TRBV5-1 and TRBJ2-7; D not certain. This CDR3 is built from 14 residues. From germline, CDR1 is SGHRS and CDR2 YFSETQ. The CDR3 DNA is TGCGCCAGCAGCTTGGAGCAGACGCACTACGGGCAGTACTTC. Amino acids: CASSLEQTHYGQYF.

This clonotype was recorded a few times. This sequence joins TRBV5-6 and TRBJ1-2; D is unresolved. CDR1 is SGHDT and CDR2 is YYEEEE in the germline V gene. The CDR3 sequence is 14 residues long. Trimming left V 4 bases short and J 1 base short, with 11 bases between. The CDR3 protein is CASSGRGFNYGYTF. The CDR3 DNA is TGTGCCAGCAGCGGACGAGGGTTTAACTATGGCTACACCTTC.

The sample holds a few counts of this clonotype. V and J are TRBV4-1 and TRBJ1-2; D might be TRBD1 (5 bases). Germline V gene sequence: CDR1 MGHRA, CDR2 YSYEKL. V dropped 4 bases and J dropped 5 bases, with 20 bases sitting between them. This CDR3 has 16 amino acids. The DNA of the CDR3 is TGCGCCAGCAGCCCATTCCGGGGCCTGGGCCCGTATGGCTACACCTTC. Encoded protein: CASSPFRGLGPYGYTF.

This clonotype was found a few times. The J gene is TRBJ1-2, the V gene TRBV6-2 or TRBV6-3; D is ambiguous. Per germline, CDR1 MNHEY and CDR2 SVGEGT. The CDR3 is 11 amino acids. This chain's CDR3 is CATEYVYGYTF. CDR3 nucleotide sequence: TGTGCGACGGAGTATGTATATGGCTACACCTTC.

J is TRBJ2-3 and V is TRBV12-3 or TRBV12-4; perhaps TRBD2 as D (6 bases). V was trimmed by 2 bases and J by 4 bases, leaving 22 bases between them. The CDR3 consists of 18 residues. CDR3 region: CASSLTLLRGVIADTQYF. The CDR3 DNA follows: TGTGCCAGCAGTTTAACCCTCCTGCGGGGAGTCATCGCAGATACGCAGTATTTT.

This chain links TRBV29-1 with TRBJ1-2; the D gene is possibly TRBD1 (6 bases). Germline V gives CDR1 SQVTM, CDR2 ANQGSEA. V lost 2 bases and J 4 bases, leaving 20 bases between the germline ends. This CDR3 spans 16 amino acids. In DNA form, the CDR3 reads TGCAGCGTTGAATCCATTAAGGGGCGGGGGCTCTATGGCTACACCTTC. It specifies CSVESIKGRGLYGYTF. Full variable domain (rest looked up from reference TRBV29-1 and TRBJ1-2): SAVISQKPSRDICQRGTSLTIQCQVDSQVTMMFWYRQQPGQSLTLIATANQGSEATYESGFVIDKFPISRPNLTFSTLTVSNMSPEDSSIYLCSVESIKGRGLYGYTFGSGTRLTVV.

About this clonotype: This could be a read error, since a much larger clone is one nucleotide away. The chain joins TRBV7-2 to TRBJ2-7; D possibly corresponds to TRBD1 (6 bases). CDR3 size: 16 residues. Germline V gene lookup returns CDR1 SGHTA and CDR2 FQGNSA. V was clipped by 1 base and J by 2 bases, with 15 bases between them. CDR3 loop: CASSLGASRGPYEQYF. In nucleotides, the CDR3 is TGTGCCAGCAGCTTAGGGGCTAGCAGGGGCCCCTACGAGCAGTACTTC.

The count of this clonotype is one. This chain uses TRBV12-3 or TRBV12-4 with TRBJ1-4, with 8 bases matching TRBD1. This CDR3 has 15 amino acids. The ends lost 3 bases at V and 8 bases at J; junction bases unmatched: 8. CDR3 sequence: CASSFSDRVKEKLFF. The CDR3 coding sequence is TGTGCCAGCAGTTTTTCGGACAGGGTAAAAGAAAAACTGTTTTTT.